This T cell receptor (beta chain) emerged from a study of blood T cell repertoires in COVID-19. The protocol was immunoSEQ multiplex PCR, while the TCRdb copy is restricted to in-frame clones and leaves out a portion. Seen here are approximately 270,000 clones, about 80% observed once, and the top ten hold around 16%. The clonotype comes from a person aged 65-85 years with COVID-19, enrolled during active disease. The sample consisted of peripheral blood.

CDR3 residues: CASRPGHPNQPQHF. The CDR3 region has the DNA TGTGCCAGCAGACCGGGACACCCAAATCAGCCCCAGCATTTT. The chain recombines TRBV6-5 with TRBJ1-5; maybe TRBD1 (6 bases). The CDR3 extends over 14 amino acids. V lost 6 bases, J lost 4 bases, and 13 bases lay in between. Germline-derived CDR1 and CDR2 are MNHEY and SVGAGI.